The present T cell receptor (beta chain) was sequenced within a study of blood T cell repertoires in COVID-19. At the level of the study: Acute and convalescent COVID-19 samples came from the United States, Italy and Spain. The cDNA or gDNA used as material had been derived from T cells, B-cell-depleted T cells, or PBMCs.

Original processing methods: Nucleated cell counts were estimated from reference gene primer amplification. TCRdb's table, derived via immunoSEQ multiplex PCR, lists solely in-frame clones and lacks some. V and J calls and clone size are copied from that table; D and trimming were computed from the DNA. This sample has tens of thousands of clones, with roughly 86% found just once. Trimming cost V 6 bases and J 0 bases, with 9 bases left between them. The germline CDR1 and CDR2 sequences are SNHLY and FYNNEI. CDR3 size: 14 residues. The sequenced sample was peripheral blood. The chain joins TRBV2 to TRBJ2-1, with D maybe TRBD2 (6 bases). The receptor's source is a man aged 45-65 years with active COVID-19. The CDR3 protein is CASSLATSYNEQFF. CDR3 in DNA: TGTGCCAGCAGCCTAGCGACCTCCTACAATGAGCAGTTCTTC.